A single sample gave rise to the 24 T cell receptor beta chains below, sequenced in a study of cytomegalovirus exposure and HLA in healthy donors. PCR used 60 Vbeta primers and 13 Jbeta primers. Using immunoSEQ multiplex PCR, the repertoire was profiled, and TCRdb retains in-frame clones only, with some absent. The sample has about 62,000 clones, around 87% seen once. Input material: PBMCs. These receptors all stem from a man aged 18 to 30 in good health and CMV-seronegative.

The rearrangement uses TRBV27 and TRBJ2-5, with TRBD2 matching 8 bases. The J call may be in error: the DNA end matches TRBJ2-7 better. Germline CDR1 MNHEY, CDR2 SMNVEV (reference sequence). The CDR3 sequence is 13 residues long. The CDR3 DNA follows: TGTGCCAGCGGCTCCGGGACTAGTTACGAGCAGTACTTC. Translating gives CASGSGTSYEQYF.

Details on this clone: A junction boundary mismatches the germline segment, possibly from a read error. The V and J genes are TRBV4-1 and TRBJ1-5; TRBD1 matches at 12 bases. Germline V gene data show CDR1 as MGHRA and CDR2 as YSYEKL. CDR3 length equals 20 residues. The CDR3 DNA reads TGCGCCAGCAGCCGACTCGTCGGGACAGGGGGCTTGGGTAGCGATCAGCCCCAGCATTTT. Protein product: CASSRLVGTGGLGSDQPQHF.

The J gene is TRBJ2-7, the V gene TRBV28, with D perhaps matching TRBD2 (6 bases). The germline V gene has CDR1 MDHEN and CDR2 SYDVKM. There are 14 residues in the CDR3. Deletions cut 6 bases from V and 1 base from J, with 13 bases between. The CDR3 DNA reads TGTGCCAGCAGCCCCGGGACTCTGTCCTACGAGCAGTACTTC. Translating gives CASSPGTLSYEQYF.

CDR3 amino acids: CASSSLGTGAYGYTF. In DNA form, the CDR3 reads TGTGCCAGCAGTTCCCTCGGGACAGGAGCCTATGGCTACACCTTC. The chain links TRBV28 to TRBJ1-2; 8 nucleotides agree with TRBD1. Germline lookup yields CDR1 MDHEN and CDR2 SYDVKM. Trimming removed 4 bases from V and 4 bases from J; junction bases left unmatched: 8. This CDR3 has 15 amino acids.

This clone was recorded a few times. The chain has TRBV5-4 and TRBJ2-1; no firm D call. The CDR3 loop spans 14 amino acids. V lost 7 bases to trimming and J lost 5 bases, with 16 bases between them. CDR1 is SGHNT, CDR2 YYREEE, per germline (reference sequence). The CDR3 sequence is CASASSAGHNEQFF. The CDR3 nucleotides are TGTGCCAGCGCCTCTTCGGCAGGCCACAATGAGCAGTTCTTC.

This clone was counted a few times. A read error may account for a junction end that differs from germline. The genes are TRBV6-1 and TRBJ2-3, with 9 bases aligning to TRBD1. This CDR3 has 11 residues. Germline V gene lookup returns CDR1 MNHNS and CDR2 SASEGT. CDR3 in DNA: TGTGCCAGCAGTGAGGAGACAGGGGGAAGTTTT. Translating gives CASSEETGGSF.

This clone has just a few counts. The chain recombines TRBV4-2 with TRBJ2-7, with D unclear. The germline gives CDR1 LGHNA, CDR2 YNFKEQ. V was clipped by 0 bases and J by 9 bases, with 12 bases between them. The CDR3 is 13 amino acids. The CDR3 DNA sequence: TGTGCCAGCAGCCAAGAGAGAGGTCTGGGGCAGTACTTC. Protein: CASSQERGLGQYF.

The rearrangement uses TRBV6-5 and TRBJ2-1, with 7 positions matching TRBD2. The CDR3 spans 15 residues. The J segment lost 6 bases and the V segment lost 0 bases, leaving 5 bases of the junction unmatched. CDR1 and CDR2 from the germline V gene are MNHEY and SVGAGI. CDR3 region: CASSYSFTGGNEQFF. CDR3 sequence (DNA): TGTGCCAGCAGTTACTCTTTTACGGGGGGCAATGAGCAGTTCTTC.

V and J are TRBV5-1 and TRBJ2-7, with TRBD1 as a possible D gene (6 bases). The CDR3 totals 13 residues. Trimming left V 0 bases short and J 3 bases short, with 7 bases between. CDR1 and CDR2 (germline): SGHRS, YFSETQ. This chain's CDR3 is CASSLEDSYEQYF. The CDR3 DNA sequence: TGCGCCAGCAGCTTGGAGGACAGCTACGAGCAGTACTTC.

This chain joins TRBV10-2 and TRBJ2-7, with TRBD2 as a possible D gene (7 bases). CDR3 length: 13 residues. The V and J ends lost 4 bases and 5 bases respectively, with 12 bases between them. Germline V gives CDR1 WSHSY, CDR2 SAAADI. The CDR3 coding sequence is TGCGCCAGCAGTGGATCGGGGGGCAACGAGCAGTACTTC. Its translation is CASSGSGGNEQYF.

V gene TRBV18 combines with J gene TRBJ1-1; TRBD1 matches at 7 bases. V gave up 4 bases and J gave up 0 bases; unmatched junction bases: 5. CDR1 is KGHSH and CDR2 is LQKENI in the germline V gene. CDR3 length: 15 residues. The CDR3 sequence: CASSQGQYVNTEAFF. The CDR3 DNA is TGTGCCAGCTCACAGGGACAGTATGTGAACACTGAAGCTTTCTTT. Together with reference TRBV18 and TRBJ1-1, the CDR3 gives the full variable domain: NAGVMQNPRHLVRRRGQEARLRCSPMKGHSHVYWYRQLPEEGLKFMVYLQKENIIDESGMPKERFSAEFPKEGPSILRIQQVVRGDSAAYFCASSQGQYVNTEAFFGQGTRLTVV.

CDR3 coding DNA: TGTGCCAGCACTAGTGCGGGGGGCCATGAGCAGTTCTTC. This sequence encodes CASTSAGGHEQFF. This chain joins TRBV7-2 and TRBJ2-1; the match to TRBD2 covers 8 bases. V shed 7 bases, J shed 8 bases, and the junction held 7 bases outside the gene matches. Germline V lookup: CDR1 SGHTA, CDR2 FQGNSA. There are 13 residues in the CDR3. Filled out from reference TRBV7-2 and TRBJ2-1, the complete variable domain reads GAGVSQSPSNKVTEKGKDVELRCDPISGHTALYWYRQSLGQGLEFLIYFQGNSAPDKSGLPSDRFSAERTGGSVSTLTIQRTQQEDSAVYLCASTSAGGHEQFFGPGTRLTVL.

The V call is TRBV7-2, the J call TRBJ1-2, with 10 nucleotides matching TRBD1. The CDR3 contains 15 residues. The J segment lost 8 bases and the V segment lost 5 bases, leaving 11 bases of the junction unmatched. Germline V gene sequence: CDR1 SGHTA, CDR2 FQGNSA. The CDR3 nucleotides read TGTGCCAGCAGCCCCCGGGACAGGGGCCCGGGGGGCTACACCTTC. Amino acid sequence: CASSPRDRGPGGYTF.

This rearrangement joins TRBV28 to TRBJ2-7; 8 positions agree with TRBD1. The V and J ends lost 3 bases and 3 bases, in that order; junction bases with no gene match: 4. The CDR3 consists of 14 residues. Germline V gives CDR1 MDHEN, CDR2 SYDVKM. The CDR3 reads CASSLPQGGYEQYF. The CDR3 nucleotides read TGTGCCAGCAGTTTGCCACAGGGGGGCTACGAGCAGTACTTC.

The chain is built from TRBV5-1 and TRBJ2-7, with 10 positions matching TRBD1. Germline CDR1 and CDR2: SGHRS and YFSETQ. J lost 3 bases, V lost 0 bases, and 3 bases had no gene match. The CDR3 sequence is 15 residues long. CDR3: CASSLGQGASYEQYF. The DNA for the CDR3 is TGCGCCAGCAGCTTGGGACAGGGGGCGAGCTACGAGCAGTACTTC.

The chain carries TRBV4-1 and TRBJ2-5; D perhaps matches TRBD2 (7 bases). Germline assignment: CDR1 MGHRA and CDR2 YSYEKL. CDR3 length: 14 amino acids. Trimming pared 6 bases from V and 2 bases from J, leaving 13 bases between. This chain's CDR3 is CASRGGAQQETQYF. CDR3 sequence (DNA): TGCGCCAGCAGGGGGGGGGCACAACAAGAGACCCAGTACTTC.

This chain joins TRBV5-1 and TRBJ2-3; 7 nucleotides align to TRBD2. Losses at the gene ends were 3 bases for V and 2 bases for J; bases not matched to a gene: 3. This CDR3 is 14 amino acids long. Germline values: CDR1 SGHRS, CDR2 YFSETQ. The CDR3 bases are TGCGCCAGCAGCTGGGGAGGGGACACAGATACGCAGTATTTT. This encodes CASSWGGDTDTQYF.

The chain has TRBV14 and TRBJ2-2; D not certain. The CDR3 has 13 residues. Germline CDR1 and CDR2: SGHDN and FVKESK. Trimming shortened V by 4 bases and J by 7 bases, and 10 bases separated the two germline ends. Here the CDR3 reads CASSPLESGELFF. In DNA form, the CDR3 reads TGTGCCAGCAGCCCCTTAGAGAGCGGGGAGCTGTTTTTT.

This clone was seen only once. V and J are TRBV29-1 and TRBJ1-2, with 8 bases aligning to TRBD1. Looked up from germline, CDR1 is SQVTM and CDR2 is ANQGSEA. This CDR3 comprises 16 residues. The J segment lost 1 base and the V segment lost 3 bases, leaving 10 bases of the junction unmatched. The DNA for the CDR3 is TGCAGCGTTGACCTGGCAGGGGGCACGGGTAACTATGGCTACACCTTC. Its translation is CSVDLAGGTGNYGYTF.

J is TRBJ2-7 and V is TRBV18; possibly TRBD2 for D (6 bases). Trimming pared 5 bases from V and 2 bases from J, leaving 13 bases between. Germline CDR1 reads KGHSH; CDR2 reads LQKENI. The CDR3 runs to 14 residues. The chain's CDR3 is CASSASGRTYEQYF. CDR3 nucleotides: TGTGCCAGCTCAGCCTCCGGGAGAACCTACGAGCAGTACTTC.

The chain links TRBV5-1 to TRBJ2-5; 8 bases match TRBD1. V lost 0 bases, J lost 6 bases, and 4 bases stayed unmatched. CDR3 length: 14 residues. Germline CDR1 and CDR2: SGHRS and YFSETQ. The CDR3 sequence is CASSLGTGKQTQYF. The CDR3 DNA follows: TGCGCCAGCAGCTTGGGGACAGGGAAGCAGACCCAGTACTTC.

The chain links TRBV7-2 to TRBJ1-2, with D tentatively TRBD1 (5 bases). The CDR3 runs 15 residues. V lost 5 bases to trimming and J lost 4 bases, with 17 bases between them. Germline CDR1 reads SGHTA; CDR2 reads FQGNSA. The CDR3 DNA follows: TGTGCCAGCAGCCCGGGGGGTGGGGGAAGCTATGGCTACACCTTC. This gives the protein CASSPGGGGSYGYTF.

This clone is a singleton in its sample. The CDR3 sequence is CASSPPTGGKETQYF. The CDR3 nucleotides are TGTGCCAGCTCACCCCCGACAGGGGGCAAAGAGACCCAGTACTTC. This chain links TRBV18 with TRBJ2-5; 10 bases are shared with TRBD1. Germline V gene data show CDR1 as KGHSH and CDR2 as LQKENI. This CDR3 is 15 amino acids long. V lost 3 bases, J lost 3 bases, and 4 bases stayed unmatched.

The genes are TRBV5-6 and TRBJ2-7, with D unclear. V lost 0 bases, J lost 4 bases, and 5 bases lay in between. The CDR3 length is 12 residues. Germline V gene lookup returns CDR1 SGHDT and CDR2 YYEEEE. CDR3 protein: CASSLGGYEQYF. The CDR3 DNA reads as TGTGCCAGCAGCTTGGGCGGATACGAGCAGTACTTC.